These 18 T cell receptor beta chains were sequenced from one sample in a study of metastatic and nonmetastatic thyroid tumors. Thyroid surgery was preceded by no treatment in any patient. TCRdb re-called clones from the PCR reads using MiXCR. Of 15,000 to 20,000 clones in the sample, around a sixth were seen once. Sequenced material: blood. The origin of the receptors is a female donor with papillary thyroid cancer or a benign thyroid nodule (not recorded which). Some clones in this sample may be carry-over from other donors' samples.

In this sample, this clone turned up many times. The rearrangement joins TRBV7-2 to TRBJ2-5; 12 bases are shared with TRBD2. The J segment lost 4 bases and the V segment lost 5 bases, leaving 5 bases of the junction unmatched. Germline CDR1 SGHTA, CDR2 FQGNSA. The CDR3 consists of 15 residues. As DNA, the CDR3 is TGTGCCAGCAGCCCGTCGACTAGCGGGAGAGAGACCCAGTACTTC. Translated, it gives CASSPSTSGRETQYF.

This clone was found many times. The chain has TRBV6-1 and TRBJ2-5; 13 bases map to TRBD2. The CDR3 is 17 amino acids. Germline V gene sequence: CDR1 MNHNS, CDR2 SASEGT. The V gene end was trimmed by 8 bases and the J gene end by 1 base; junction bases not matched to a gene: 10. CDR3 sequence: CASLYLTSGGPQETQYF. As DNA, the CDR3 is TGTGCCAGCCTGTACCTGACTAGCGGGGGGCCCCAAGAGACCCAGTACTTC.

V gene TRBV19 combines with J gene TRBJ1-4; D is uncertain. The V gene lost 10 bases and the J gene lost 11 bases, with 17 bases spanning the gap. CDR1 is LNHDA and CDR2 is SQIVND in the germline V gene (reference sequence). CDR3 size: 12 residues. The CDR3 region has the DNA TGTGCCACCATGGGCGGACGAGGTAAACTGTTTTTT. Translation: CATMGGRGKLFF.

The chain carries TRBV6-1 and TRBJ1-1; no clear D. V was cut by 6 bases and J by 5 bases, with 16 bases left in between. Germline assignment: CDR1 MNHNS and CDR2 SASEGT. The CDR3 consists of 14 residues. The CDR3 sequence: CASRLLGTGTEAFF. The CDR3 nucleotides read TGTGCCAGCAGACTTCTAGGAACGGGGACTGAAGCTTTCTTT.

This clone is judged medium-sized (0.01 to 0.1%). The rearrangement links TRBV6-1 to TRBJ2-7; no firm D call. V dropped 6 bases and J dropped 2 bases, with 11 bases sitting between them. The CDR3 runs 13 residues. CDR1 and CDR2 from the germline V gene are MNHNS and SASEGT. The CDR3 region is CASRKPPTYEQYF. The DNA of the CDR3 is TGTGCCAGCAGAAAACCTCCAACCTACGAGCAGTACTTC.

This clone appeared many times. The rearrangement uses TRBV3-1 and TRBJ1-3; 10 bases line up with TRBD1. The V segment lost 2 bases and the J segment 0 bases; nucleotides outside the gene matches: 7. Germline loops: CDR1 LGHDT, CDR2 YNNKEL (reference sequence). The CDR3 runs to 18 residues. Here the CDR3 DNA reads TGTGCCAGCAGCCAACGGACAGGGGGGATCCGCTCTGGAAACACCATATATTTT. As protein: CASSQRTGGIRSGNTIYF.

By sample share, this clone is medium-sized. CDR3 amino acids: CASSEAVLAGGREQFF. Here the CDR3 DNA reads TGTGCCAGCAGTGAAGCCGTGCTAGCGGGGGGTCGGGAGCAGTTCTTC. The rearrangement joins TRBV6-1 to TRBJ2-1; TRBD2 agrees at 11 bases. J was trimmed by 10 bases and V by 0 bases; bases with no gene match: 8. The CDR3 sequence is 16 residues long. Germline CDR1 is MNHNS and CDR2 is SASEGT.

This clone was recorded many times. Other DNA sequences of this sample code for an identical CDR3. The rearrangement links TRBV20-1 to TRBJ2-2; 11 nucleotides line up with TRBD2. V was pared by 3 bases and J by 4 bases, with 4 bases of the junction left unmatched. This CDR3 is built from 15 residues. In germline, CDR1 is DFQATT, CDR2 SNEGSKA (reference sequence). CDR3 loop: CSARPGLAGTGELFF. The CDR3 nucleotides read TGCAGTGCTAGGCCAGGACTAGCGGGCACCGGGGAGCTGTTTTTT.

This clone qualifies as medium-sized. The chain couples TRBV6-1 to TRBJ1-2; weak D call: TRBD1 (5 bases). With 3 bases removed from V and 4 bases from J, the gap between germline ends came to 9 bases. This CDR3 region has 13 residues. From germline, CDR1 is MNHNS and CDR2 SASEGT. This CDR3 reads CASSDREGYGYTF. DNA of the CDR3: TGTGCCAGCAGTGACAGGGAGGGCTATGGCTACACCTTC.

Of note for this clone: A much larger clonotype is one base distant, so this may be a read error. This chain connects TRBV12-3 or TRBV12-4 to TRBJ2-6; D not resolved. This CDR3 is built from 14 residues. The CDR3 DNA follows: TGTGCCAGCAGTCCCTCCCCTGCGGCCGACGTCCTGACTTTC. It is translated as CASSPSPAADVLTF.

This clone was counted a few times. This chain's CDR3 is CASSELYNEQFF. The CDR3 DNA reads TGTGCCAGCAGTGAGCTCTACAATGAGCAGTTCTTC. The chain joins TRBV25-1 to TRBJ2-1; D unclear. Trimming cost V 3 bases and J 3 bases, with 3 bases left between them. Germline V lookup: CDR1 MGHDK, CDR2 SYGVNS. This CDR3 contains 12 residues. Based on the CDR3 plus reference TRBV25-1 and TRBJ2-1, the full variable domain is EADIYQTPRYLVIGTGKKITLECSQTMGHDKMYWYQQDPGMELHLIHYSYGVNSTEKGDLSSESTVSRIRTEHFPLTLESARPSHTSQYLCASSELYNEQFFGPGTRLTVL.

This clone was detected ten times or more. Additional DNA sequences in this sample encode the identical CDR3. This chain joins TRBV7-2 and TRBJ2-4; D not resolved. CDR3 length equals 16 residues. Trimming pared 4 bases from V and 0 bases from J, leaving 13 bases between. Looked up from germline, CDR1 is SGHTA and CDR2 is FQGNSA. Here the CDR3 DNA reads TGTGCCAGCAGCTCACCCCGGCGTTTAGCCAAAAACATTCAGTACTTC. The encoded protein is CASSSPRRLAKNIQYF.

This clone was counted only a few times. V is TRBV6-1 and J is TRBJ1-1; 7 nucleotides match TRBD1. The CDR3 spans 13 residues. Germline V gene lookup returns CDR1 MNHNS and CDR2 SASEGT. J gave up 2 bases and V 7 bases, and 4 bases lay outside the gene matches. The CDR3 DNA sequence: TGTGCCAGCACGGGACAGTCCAACACTGAAGCTTTCTTT. This gives the protein CASTGQSNTEAFF.

This clone is judged medium-sized. This chain connects TRBV12-3 or TRBV12-4 to TRBJ1-2; D is unresolved. Trimming removed 3 bases from V and 5 bases from J, with 16 bases in between. The CDR3 is 15 residues long. The CDR3 protein is CASSLTFDFGYGYTF. The CDR3 coding sequence is TGTGCCAGCAGTTTGACGTTCGATTTCGGGTATGGCTACACCTTC.

This sequence joins TRBV12-3 or TRBV12-4 and TRBJ2-7; D is perhaps TRBD1 (5 bases). CDR3 length: 16 amino acids. V lost 6 bases and J 2 bases, leaving 20 bases between the germline ends. CDR3 protein: CASSSFRIAGTYEQYF. CDR3 nucleotides: TGTGCCAGCAGCTCCTTTAGGATAGCAGGGACCTACGAGCAGTACTTC.

This clone was seen many times. This sequence joins TRBV3-1 and TRBJ1-2, with TRBD1 matching 8 bases. Germline CDR1 reads LGHDT; CDR2 reads YNNKEL (reference sequence). The CDR3 extends over 17 amino acids. V gave up 0 bases and J gave up 4 bases; unmatched junction bases: 10. The DNA for the CDR3 is TGTGCCAGCAGCCAAGATCTTTCAGGGGGCGCCGGCTATGGCTACACCTTC. It encodes CASSQDLSGGAGYGYTF.

The chain uses TRBV6-1 and TRBJ2-5, with D possibly called TRBD1 or TRBD2 (5 bases each). The germline V gene encodes CDR1 MNHNS and CDR2 SASEGT. The CDR3 is 14 amino acids. V lost 7 bases, J lost 1 base, and 13 bases lay in between. Here the CDR3 reads CASTPRGFQETQYF. CDR3 DNA sequence: TGTGCCAGCACCCCCCGGGGCTTCCAAGAGACCCAGTACTTC.

This clone has at least ten counts. This chain connects TRBV5-5 to TRBJ1-2; the D is unclear. V gave up 4 bases and J gave up 1 base, with 8 bases separating them. Germline CDR1 and CDR2: SGHKS and YYEKEE (reference sequence). CDR3 size: 13 residues. The CDR3 sequence: CASSVTDNYGYTF. The CDR3 region has the DNA TGTGCCAGCAGCGTTACAGATAACTATGGCTACACCTTC.